This T cell receptor beta chain was sequenced for a study of sequential checkpoint blockade in melanoma (dated by TCRdb to between 2018 and 2020). Study-wide context: Using 1:1 randomization, the trial assigned patients either to first-line nivolumab followed by ipilimumab (arm A) or to ipilimumab followed by nivolumab (arm B). Maintenance nivolumab was given following each of the two trial sequences.

Study-level results and caveats: Larger, independent patient cohorts are needed to validate the response-prediction model that combines TCR metrics and mutation burden.

The junction shows trimming of 5 bases on V and 1 base on J, and the gene matches do not reach 9 bases of it. According to the germline V gene, CDR1 reads SGHAT and CDR2 reads FQNNGV. The CDR3 goes from the cysteine to the phenylalanine over 17 residues. Only the CDR3 part of the read is kept: 51 bases, read in frame from the first base. TCRbeta CDR3 regions were immunosequenced from genomic DNA with the immunoSEQ Assay. Before high-throughput sequencing, the genomic DNA was amplified using bias-controlled multiplex PCR. The original methods were these. To quantify the absolute abundance of each unique TCRbeta CDR3 region, the sequences were collapsed and filtered. Clonality, defined as 1 minus Pielou's evenness, was calculated using productive rearrangements only. A previously published method was used to identify clones whose frequencies were significantly greater in on-treatment samples than in baseline samples. As stored in TCRdb, this immuneACCESS dataset retains in-frame rearrangements with V and J assigned. A fraction of the clones does not appear; measured against another copy, unresolved V genes explain less than half of the discrepancy, and the remainder lacks a known reason. The DNA was the basis for D and trimming; V, J and clone size are from that table. The sample table shows about 9,200 clones, and around four fifths are seen once. The top ten hold about 34% of the sample.

About this clone itself: Its antigen is still unknown. Base quality data are lacking; no much larger clone is found one base away.

In light of the paper, this sample's treatment or condition label describes: randomized to nivolumab then ipilimumab (arm A) or the reverse (arm B). None of the patients in the trial had previously been given DNA-damaging chemotherapy. Live CD3+CD8+ cells negative for CD19 and CD56 were sorted from thawed PBMCs on a FACS Aria II flow cytometer. CheckMate 064, a randomized, open-label phase II trial of sequential checkpoint blockade, was the source of the samples, all of which came from patients with melanoma. Peripheral blood mononuclear cells were obtained through leukapheresis, purified using Ficoll-Paque, and frozen in human serum containing approximately 10% DMSO. Immediately after sorting, the purity of the sorted blood CD3+CD8+ cells was confirmed to be >98%, and DNA was then extracted.

Here the sequenced sample was CD8+ T cells sorted from blood (inferred from file names), taken from a patient given nivolumab and ipilimumab in sequence. The V and J segments used are TRBV11-2 and TRBJ1-5; TRBD1 aligns with 9 central bases. This receptor was identified in a human donor with melanoma. The sequenced DNA is TGTGCCAGCAGCCCCGGGACAGGGACAGGGAGCAATCAGCCCCAGCATTTT. It specifies CASSPGTGTGSNQPQHF.